This T cell receptor (beta chain) stems from a study of beta chain features in type 1 diabetes. As for the study in general: Healthy donors, compared against patients, showed similar age, gender and cell yields. Overall study findings and caveats: For TCRB rearrangement, an influence of HLA type remained unresolved here. In all four CD4+ subsets, TCRB CDR3 length was significantly, moderately reduced in type 1 diabetes.

The length of the CDR3 is 17 residues. The V end lost 4 bases, the J end lost 0 bases, and 13 bases lay between the germline ends. Germline-derived CDR1 and CDR2 are LNHDA and SQIVND (reference sequence). Expressed TCRB transcripts were sequenced because the entire RNA isolate underwent reverse transcription. Produced via immunoSEQ multiplex PCR; TCRdb's table is partial and in-frame only. The data show under 250,000 clones, about 15% seen once. Regarding this clone: Its antigen is currently unknown.

Sorted CD4+ subsets: naive, central memory, regulatory, stem cell-like memory (CD45RO/CCR7/CD25/CD127/CD95/CD27 panel). Purities over 95% were achieved in all sorted populations. This TCR was sampled from a man under 40 with type 1 diabetes. V is TRBV19 and J is TRBJ2-6, with D perhaps TRBD1 (5 bases). Material for sequencing was naive CD4+ T cells from blood. The CDR3 spells CASSRVGDSSGANVLTF. The DNA of the CDR3 is TGTGCCAGTAGTAGGGTTGGCGACAGCTCTGGGGCCAACGTCCTGACTTTC. The whole variable domain, remainder taken from reference TRBV19 and TRBJ2-6, is DGGITQSPKYLFRKEGQNVTLSCEQNLNHDAMYWYRQDPGQGLRLIYYSQIVNDFQKGDIAEGYSVSREKKESFPLTVTSAQKNPTAFYLCASSRVGDSSGANVLTFGAGSRLTVL.